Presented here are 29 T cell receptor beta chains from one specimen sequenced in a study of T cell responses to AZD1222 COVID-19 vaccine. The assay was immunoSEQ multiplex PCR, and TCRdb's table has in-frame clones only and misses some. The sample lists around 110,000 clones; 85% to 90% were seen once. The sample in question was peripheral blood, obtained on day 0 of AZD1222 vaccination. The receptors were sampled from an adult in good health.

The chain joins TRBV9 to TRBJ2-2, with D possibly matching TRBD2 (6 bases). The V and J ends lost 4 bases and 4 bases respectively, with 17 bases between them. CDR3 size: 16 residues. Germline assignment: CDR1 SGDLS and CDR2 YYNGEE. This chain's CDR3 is CASSPEGAGSTGELFF. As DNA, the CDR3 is TGTGCCAGCAGCCCAGAAGGGGCGGGAAGCACCGGGGAGCTGTTTTTT.

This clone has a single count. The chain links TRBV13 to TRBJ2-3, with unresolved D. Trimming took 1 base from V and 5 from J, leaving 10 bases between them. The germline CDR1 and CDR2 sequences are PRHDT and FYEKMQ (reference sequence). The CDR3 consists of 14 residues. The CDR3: CASSLVGGQDTQYF. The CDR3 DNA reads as TGTGCCAGCAGCTTAGTCGGCGGTCAAGATACGCAGTATTTT.

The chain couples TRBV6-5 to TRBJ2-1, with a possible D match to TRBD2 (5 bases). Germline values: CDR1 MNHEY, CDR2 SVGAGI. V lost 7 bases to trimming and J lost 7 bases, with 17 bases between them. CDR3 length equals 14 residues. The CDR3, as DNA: TGTGCCAGCACATACACCAAAGGACTGAATGAGCAGTTCTTC. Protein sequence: CASTYTKGLNEQFF.

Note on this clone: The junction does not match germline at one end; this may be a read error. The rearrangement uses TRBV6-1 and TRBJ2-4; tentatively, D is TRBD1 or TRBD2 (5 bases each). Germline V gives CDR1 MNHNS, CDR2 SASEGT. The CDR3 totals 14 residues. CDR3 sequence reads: CASSESQGDEHQPF. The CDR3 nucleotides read TGTGCCAGCAGTGAAAGTCAGGGAGACGAGCACCAACCCTTC.

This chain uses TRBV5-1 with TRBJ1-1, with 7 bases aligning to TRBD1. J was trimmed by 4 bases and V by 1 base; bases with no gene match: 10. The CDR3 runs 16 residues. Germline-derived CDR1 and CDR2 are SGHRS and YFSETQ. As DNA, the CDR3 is TGCGCCAGCAGCTTGCCGTCTTGGACAGGTAGCACTGAAGCTTTCTTT. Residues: CASSLPSWTGSTEAFF.

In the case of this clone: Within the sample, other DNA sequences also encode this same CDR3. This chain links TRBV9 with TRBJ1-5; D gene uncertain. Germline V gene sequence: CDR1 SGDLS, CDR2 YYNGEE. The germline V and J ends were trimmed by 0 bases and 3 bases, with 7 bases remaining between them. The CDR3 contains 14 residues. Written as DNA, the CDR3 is TGTGCCAGCAGCGTAGAGGGTACCAATCAGCCCCAGCATTTT. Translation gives CASSVEGTNQPQHF. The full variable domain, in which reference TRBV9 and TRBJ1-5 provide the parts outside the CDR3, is DSGVTQTPKHLITATGQRVTLRCSPRSGDLSVYWYQQSLDQGLQFLIQYYNGEERAKGNILERFSAQQFPDLHSELNLSSLELGDSALYFCASSVEGTNQPQHFGDGTRLSIL.

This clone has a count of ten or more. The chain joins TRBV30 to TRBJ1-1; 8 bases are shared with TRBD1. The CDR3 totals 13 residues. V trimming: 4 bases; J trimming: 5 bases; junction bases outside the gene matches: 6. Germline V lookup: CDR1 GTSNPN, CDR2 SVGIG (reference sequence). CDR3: CAWNRQGWTEAFF. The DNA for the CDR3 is TGTGCCTGGAACCGACAGGGGTGGACTGAAGCTTTCTTT.

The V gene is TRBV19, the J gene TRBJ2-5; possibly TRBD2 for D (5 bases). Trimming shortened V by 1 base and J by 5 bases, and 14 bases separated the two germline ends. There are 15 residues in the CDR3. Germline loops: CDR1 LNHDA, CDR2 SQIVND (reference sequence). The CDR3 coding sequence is TGTGCCAGTAGTATAGTGGTCTCTACGGGGGAGACCCAGTACTTC. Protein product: CASSIVVSTGETQYF.

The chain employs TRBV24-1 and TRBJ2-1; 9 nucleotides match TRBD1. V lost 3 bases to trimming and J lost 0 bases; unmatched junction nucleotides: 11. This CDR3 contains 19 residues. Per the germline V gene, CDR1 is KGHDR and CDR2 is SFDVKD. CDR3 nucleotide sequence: TGTGCCACCAGTGATGCCCCGGGACAGGGTTTTAGCTCCTACAATGAGCAGTTCTTC. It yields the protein CATSDAPGQGFSSYNEQFF.

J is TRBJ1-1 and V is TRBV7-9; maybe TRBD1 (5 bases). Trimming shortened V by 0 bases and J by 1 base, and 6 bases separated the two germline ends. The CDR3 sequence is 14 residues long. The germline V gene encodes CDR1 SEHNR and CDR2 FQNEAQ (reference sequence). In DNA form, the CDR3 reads TGTGCCAGCAGCTTAGCCGGGGGGAACACTGAAGCTTTCTTT. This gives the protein CASSLAGGNTEAFF.

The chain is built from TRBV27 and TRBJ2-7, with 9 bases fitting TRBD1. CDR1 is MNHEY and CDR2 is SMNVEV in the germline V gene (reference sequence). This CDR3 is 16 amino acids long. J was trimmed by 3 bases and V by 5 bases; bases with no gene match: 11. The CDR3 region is CASSLPSGTGFYEQYF. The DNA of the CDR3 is TGTGCCAGCAGTCTACCATCCGGGACAGGGTTCTACGAGCAGTACTTC.

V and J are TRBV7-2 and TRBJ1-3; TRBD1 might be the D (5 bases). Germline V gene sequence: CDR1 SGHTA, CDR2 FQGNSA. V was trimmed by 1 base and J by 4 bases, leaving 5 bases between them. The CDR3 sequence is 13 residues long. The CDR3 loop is CASSLGGGNTIYF. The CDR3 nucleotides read TGTGCCAGCAGCTTAGGGGGCGGAAACACCATATATTTT. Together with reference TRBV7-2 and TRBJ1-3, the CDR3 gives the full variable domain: GAGVSQSPSNKVTEKGKDVELRCDPISGHTALYWYRQSLGQGLEFLIYFQGNSAPDKSGLPSDRFSAERTGGSVSTLTIQRTQQEDSAVYLCASSLGGGNTIYFGEGSWLTVV.

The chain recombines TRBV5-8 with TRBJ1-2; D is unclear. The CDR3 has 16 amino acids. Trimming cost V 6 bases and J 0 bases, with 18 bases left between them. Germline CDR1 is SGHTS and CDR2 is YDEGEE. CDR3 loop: CASTPPAAPANYGYTF. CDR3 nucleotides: TGTGCCAGCACCCCACCGGCTGCACCAGCTAACTATGGCTACACCTTC. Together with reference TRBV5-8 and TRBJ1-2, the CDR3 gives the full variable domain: EAGVTQSPTHLIKTRGQQATLRCSPISGHTSVYWYQQALGLGLQFLLWYDEGEERNRGNFPPRFSGRQFPNYSSELNVNALELEDSALYLCASTPPAAPANYGYTFGSGTRLTVV.

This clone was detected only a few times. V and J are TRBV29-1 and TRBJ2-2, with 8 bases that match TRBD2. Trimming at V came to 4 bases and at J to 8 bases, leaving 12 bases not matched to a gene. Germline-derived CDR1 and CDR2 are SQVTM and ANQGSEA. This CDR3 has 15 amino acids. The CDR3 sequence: CSVVGGGTPGGELFF. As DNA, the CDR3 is TGCAGCGTTGTTGGCGGGGGGACCCCAGGAGGGGAGCTGTTTTTT.

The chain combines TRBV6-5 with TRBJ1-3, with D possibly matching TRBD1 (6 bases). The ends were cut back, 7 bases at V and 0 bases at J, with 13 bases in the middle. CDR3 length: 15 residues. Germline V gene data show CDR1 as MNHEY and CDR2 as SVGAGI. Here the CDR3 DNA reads TGTGCCAGCACCACAGGGCTCTTCTCTGGAAACACCATATATTTT. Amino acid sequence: CASTTGLFSGNTIYF.

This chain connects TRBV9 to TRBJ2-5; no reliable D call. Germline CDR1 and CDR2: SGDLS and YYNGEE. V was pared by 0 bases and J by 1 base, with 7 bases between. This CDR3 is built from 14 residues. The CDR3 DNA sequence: TGTGCCAGCAGCGTAGCGGGTTCCCAAGAGACCCAGTACTTC. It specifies CASSVAGSQETQYF.

CDR3 DNA sequence: TGTGCCAGCAGTTCCCCGACAGGGTTACTTACTAACTATGGCTACACCTTC. This sequence encodes CASSSPTGLLTNYGYTF. The chain links TRBV28 to TRBJ1-2, with 7 bases identical to TRBD1. This CDR3 spans 17 amino acids. Germline trimming cut 4 bases from V and 0 bases from J; bases unmatched to any gene: 11. Germline V gene sequence: CDR1 MDHEN, CDR2 SYDVKM.

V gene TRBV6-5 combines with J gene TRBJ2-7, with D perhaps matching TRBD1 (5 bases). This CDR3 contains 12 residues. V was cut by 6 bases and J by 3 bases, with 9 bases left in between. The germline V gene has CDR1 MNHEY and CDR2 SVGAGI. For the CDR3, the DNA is TGTGCCAGCAGCCACCAGGGCTACGAGCAGTACTTC. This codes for CASSHQGYEQYF.

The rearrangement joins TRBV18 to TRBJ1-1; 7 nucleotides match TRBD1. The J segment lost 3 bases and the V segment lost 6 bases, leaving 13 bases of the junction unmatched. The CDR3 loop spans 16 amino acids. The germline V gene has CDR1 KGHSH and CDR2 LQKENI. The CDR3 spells CASSLPQGQGDTEAFF. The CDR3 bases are TGTGCCAGCTCCCTCCCCCAGGGTCAGGGGGACACTGAAGCTTTCTTT.

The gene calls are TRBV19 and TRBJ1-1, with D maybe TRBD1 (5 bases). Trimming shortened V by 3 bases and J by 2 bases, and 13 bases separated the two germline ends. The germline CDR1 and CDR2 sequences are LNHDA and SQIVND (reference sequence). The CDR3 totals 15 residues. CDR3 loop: CASSIGPTGNTEAFF. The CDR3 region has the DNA TGTGCCAGTAGTATCGGCCCTACAGGTAACACTGAAGCTTTCTTT. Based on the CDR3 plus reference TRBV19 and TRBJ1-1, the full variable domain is DGGITQSPKYLFRKEGQNVTLSCEQNLNHDAMYWYRQDPGQGLRLIYYSQIVNDFQKGDIAEGYSVSREKKESFPLTVTSAQKNPTAFYLCASSIGPTGNTEAFFGQGTRLTVV.

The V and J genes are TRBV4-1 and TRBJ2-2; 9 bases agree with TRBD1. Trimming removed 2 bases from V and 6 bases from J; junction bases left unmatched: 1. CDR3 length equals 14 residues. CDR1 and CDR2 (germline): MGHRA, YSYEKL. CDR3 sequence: CASSQRQGAGELFF. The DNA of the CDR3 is TGCGCCAGCAGCCAAAGACAGGGGGCCGGGGAGCTGTTTTTT.

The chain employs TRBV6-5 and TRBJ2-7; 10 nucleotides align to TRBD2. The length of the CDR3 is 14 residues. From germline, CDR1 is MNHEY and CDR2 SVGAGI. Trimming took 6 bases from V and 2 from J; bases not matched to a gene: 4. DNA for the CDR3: TGTGCCAGCAGGTACACTAGCGGGGCCTACGAGCAGTACTTC. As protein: CASRYTSGAYEQYF.

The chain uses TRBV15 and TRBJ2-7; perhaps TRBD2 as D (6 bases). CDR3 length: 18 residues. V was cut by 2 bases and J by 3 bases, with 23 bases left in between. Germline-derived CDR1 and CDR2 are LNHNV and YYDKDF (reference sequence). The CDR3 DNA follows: TGTGCCACCAGCAGATCCGGACTAAGGGTCGGTGGGGACTACGAGCAGTACTTC. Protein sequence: CATSRSGLRVGGDYEQYF. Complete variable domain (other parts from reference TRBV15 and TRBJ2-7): DAMVIQNPRYQVTQFGKPVTLSCSQTLNHNVMYWYQQKSSQAPKLLFHYYDKDFNNEADTPDNFQSRRPNTSFCFLDIRSPGLGDTAMYLCATSRSGLRVGGDYEQYFGPGTRLTVT.

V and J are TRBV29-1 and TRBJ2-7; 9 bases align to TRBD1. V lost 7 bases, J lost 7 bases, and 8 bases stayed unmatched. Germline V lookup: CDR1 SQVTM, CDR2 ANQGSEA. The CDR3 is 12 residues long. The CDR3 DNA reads TGCAGCGCTGGACAGGGGATATATGAGCAGTACTTC. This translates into CSAGQGIYEQYF.

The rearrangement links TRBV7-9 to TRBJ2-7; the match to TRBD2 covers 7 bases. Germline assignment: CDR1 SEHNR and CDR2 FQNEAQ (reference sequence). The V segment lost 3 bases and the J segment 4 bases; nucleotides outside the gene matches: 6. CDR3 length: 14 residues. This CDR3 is CASSLSGIDYEQYF. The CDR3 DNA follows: TGTGCCAGCAGCTTGAGCGGGATCGATTACGAGCAGTACTTC.

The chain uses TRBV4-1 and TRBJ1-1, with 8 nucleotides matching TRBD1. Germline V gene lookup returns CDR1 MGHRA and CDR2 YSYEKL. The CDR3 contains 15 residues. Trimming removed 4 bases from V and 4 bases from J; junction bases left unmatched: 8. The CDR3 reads CASSLARGRLTEAFF. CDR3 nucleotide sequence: TGCGCCAGCAGCCTAGCCAGGGGGCGCCTCACTGAAGCTTTCTTT.

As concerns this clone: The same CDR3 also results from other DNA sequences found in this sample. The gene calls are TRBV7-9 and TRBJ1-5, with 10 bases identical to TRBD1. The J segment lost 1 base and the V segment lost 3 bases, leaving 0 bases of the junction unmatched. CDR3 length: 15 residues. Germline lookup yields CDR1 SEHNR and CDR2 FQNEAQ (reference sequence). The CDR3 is CASSLGQGSNQPQHF. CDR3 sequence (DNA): TGTGCCAGCAGCTTGGGACAGGGGAGCAATCAGCCCCAGCATTTT.

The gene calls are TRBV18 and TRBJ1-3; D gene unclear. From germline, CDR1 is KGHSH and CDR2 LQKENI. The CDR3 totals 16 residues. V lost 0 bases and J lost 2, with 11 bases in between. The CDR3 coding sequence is TGTGCCAGCTCACCACCCTCGTCGGGGACTGGAAACACCATATATTTT. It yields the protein CASSPPSSGTGNTIYF.

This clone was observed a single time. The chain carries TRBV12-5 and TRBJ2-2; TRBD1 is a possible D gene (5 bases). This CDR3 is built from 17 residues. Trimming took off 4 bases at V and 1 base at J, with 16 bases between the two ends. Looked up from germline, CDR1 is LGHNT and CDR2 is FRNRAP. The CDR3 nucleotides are TGTGCTAGTGGTTCCCCCCCAGGGCGGAGGAACACCGGGGAGCTGTTTTTT. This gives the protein CASGSPPGRRNTGELFF.